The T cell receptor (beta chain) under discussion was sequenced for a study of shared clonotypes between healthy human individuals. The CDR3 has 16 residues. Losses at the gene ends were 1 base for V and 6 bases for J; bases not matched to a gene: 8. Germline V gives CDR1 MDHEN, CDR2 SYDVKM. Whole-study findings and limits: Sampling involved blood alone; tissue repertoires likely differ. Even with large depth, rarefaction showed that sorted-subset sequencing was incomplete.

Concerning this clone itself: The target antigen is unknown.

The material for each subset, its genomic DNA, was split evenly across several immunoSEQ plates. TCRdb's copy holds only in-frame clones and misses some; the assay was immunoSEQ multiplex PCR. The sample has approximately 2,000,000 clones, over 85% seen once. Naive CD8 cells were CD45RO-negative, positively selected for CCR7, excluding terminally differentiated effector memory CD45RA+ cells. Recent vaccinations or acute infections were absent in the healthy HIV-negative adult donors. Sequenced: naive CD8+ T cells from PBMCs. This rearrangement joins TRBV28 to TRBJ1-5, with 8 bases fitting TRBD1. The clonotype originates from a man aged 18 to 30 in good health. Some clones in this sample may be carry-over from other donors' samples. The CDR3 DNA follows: TGTGCCAGCAGTTTATCCACAGGGGGTGTACGTCAGCCCCAGCATTTT. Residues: CASSLSTGGVRQPQHF.